This T cell receptor beta chain originates from a study of cytomegalovirus exposure and HLA in healthy donors. Overall study results and limits: Rare TCR sequences predominated, though certain public TCRs were found in many donors. A missense DCLRE1C variant was associated with V- and J-gene trimming of TCR beta chains in a later analysis, and an independent cohort replicated the association.

The PCR ran on 60 Vbeta and 13 Jbeta primers. In the original processing: The count from a later analysis was about 80 million unique TCR beta chains, roughly 11 million of them shared. Sequenced by immunoSEQ multiplex PCR; TCRdb stores in-frame clones only, minus some. Clonal size and the V and J genes are those of that table, whereas D and trimming came from the DNA. The table has 150,000 or so clones, roughly 68% seen once; the top ten hold about 10%. Germline CDR1 reads SEHNR; CDR2 reads FQNEAQ (reference sequence). The CDR3 has 14 residues. With regard to this clone: Its specificity is not known. One junction end does not reproduce the germline sequence, and a read error may be involved.

The sequence was obtained from a young man in good health and CMV-seropositive. The chain employs TRBV7-9 and TRBJ1-5, with a weak D call TRBD1 (5 bases). Sequencing was performed on PBMCs. The CDR3 loop is CSSSSGGGNQPQHF. CDR3 coding DNA: TGTTCCAGCAGTTCTGGAGGGGGCAATCAGCCCCAGCATTTT.